This TCR beta chain came from a study of cytomegalovirus exposure and HLA in healthy donors. Study-wide results and caveats: Most TCR sequences were seen very rarely across donors, but some public TCRs occurred in many. There were 164 TCR beta chains listed as cytomegalovirus-associated. The classifier reportedly diagnosed cytomegalovirus status with high sensitivity and specificity.

A word on this clone: Its antigen is not known.

The donors were members of the validation cohort, which comprised approximately 120 subjects and was separate from the first cohort of roughly 700 subjects. Libraries were prepared by immunoSEQ multiplex PCR; TCRdb keeps only in-frame clonotypes and omits some of them. The data hold 140,000 to 150,000 clones, with over 80% observed a single time. The receptor was isolated from a man aged 18 to 35 in good health and CMV-seropositive. Sequencing was done on a sample of PBMCs.

The CDR3 is CASSLGTSDLDTQYF. In DNA form, the CDR3 reads TGTGCCAGCAGCTTAGGGACTAGCGACCTAGATACGCAGTATTTT. This chain joins TRBV11-2 and TRBJ2-3; 9 bases are shared with TRBD2. Per the germline V gene, CDR1 is SGHAT and CDR2 is FQNNGV. The trim removed 1 base at V and 5 bases at J, leaving 4 bases unmatched. The CDR3 extends over 15 amino acids.